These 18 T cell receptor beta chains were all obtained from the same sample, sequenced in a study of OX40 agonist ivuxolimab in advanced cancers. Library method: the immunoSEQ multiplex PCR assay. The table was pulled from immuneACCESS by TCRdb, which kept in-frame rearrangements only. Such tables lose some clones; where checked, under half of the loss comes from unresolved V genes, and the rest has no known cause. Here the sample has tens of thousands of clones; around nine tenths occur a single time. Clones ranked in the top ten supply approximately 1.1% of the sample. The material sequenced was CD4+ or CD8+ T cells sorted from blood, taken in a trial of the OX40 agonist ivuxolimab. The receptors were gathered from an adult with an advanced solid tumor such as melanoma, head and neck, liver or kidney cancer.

This chain's CDR3 is CASSLGAGTGSNIQYF. DNA of the CDR3: TGTGCCAGCAGCTTAGGGGCCGGGACAGGGTCTAACATTCAGTACTTC. The V and J genes are TRBV7-2 and TRBJ2-4; TRBD1 aligns across 9 bases. V trimming: 1 base; J trimming: 7 bases; junction bases outside the gene matches: 8. The CDR3 consists of 16 residues. CDR1 SGHTA and CDR2 FQGNSA come from the germline V gene.

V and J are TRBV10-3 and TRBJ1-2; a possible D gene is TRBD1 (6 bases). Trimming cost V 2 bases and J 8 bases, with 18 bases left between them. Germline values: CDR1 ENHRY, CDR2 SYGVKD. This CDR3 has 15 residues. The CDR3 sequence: CAISERGLGASGYTF. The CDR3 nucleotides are TGTGCCATCAGTGAGAGGGGGTTGGGGGCTTCGGGCTACACCTTC.

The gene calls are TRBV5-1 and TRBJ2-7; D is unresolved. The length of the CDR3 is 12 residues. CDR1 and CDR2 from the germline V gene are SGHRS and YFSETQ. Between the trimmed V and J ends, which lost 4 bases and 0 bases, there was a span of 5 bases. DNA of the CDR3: TGCGCCAGCAGCCCCGGCTCCTACGAGCAGTACTTC. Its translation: CASSPGSYEQYF.

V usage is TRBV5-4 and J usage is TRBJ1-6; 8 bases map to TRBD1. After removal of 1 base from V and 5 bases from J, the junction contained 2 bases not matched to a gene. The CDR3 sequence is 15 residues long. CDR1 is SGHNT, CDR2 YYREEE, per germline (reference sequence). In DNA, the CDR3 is TGTGCCAGCAGCTTGCAGGGGGCTAATAATTCACCCCTCCACTTT. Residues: CASSLQGANNSPLHF.

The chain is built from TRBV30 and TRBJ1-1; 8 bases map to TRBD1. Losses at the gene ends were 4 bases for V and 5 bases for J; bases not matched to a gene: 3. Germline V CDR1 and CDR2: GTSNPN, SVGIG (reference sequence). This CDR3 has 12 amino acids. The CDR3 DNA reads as TGTGCCTGGACAGGGGGCGATACTGAAGCTTTCTTT. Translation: CAWTGGDTEAFF.

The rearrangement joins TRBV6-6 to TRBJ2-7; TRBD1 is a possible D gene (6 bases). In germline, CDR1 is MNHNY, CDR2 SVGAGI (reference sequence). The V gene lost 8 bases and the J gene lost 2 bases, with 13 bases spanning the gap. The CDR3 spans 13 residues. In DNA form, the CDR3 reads TGTGCCAGCCATCCTACAGGGACCTACGAGCAGTACTTC. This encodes CASHPTGTYEQYF.

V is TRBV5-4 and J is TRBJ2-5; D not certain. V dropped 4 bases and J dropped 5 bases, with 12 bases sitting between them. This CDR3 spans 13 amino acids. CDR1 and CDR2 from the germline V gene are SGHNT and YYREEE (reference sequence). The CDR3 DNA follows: TGTGCCAGCAGCCCGTGGGTGGGTGAGACCCAGTACTTC. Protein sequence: CASSPWVGETQYF.

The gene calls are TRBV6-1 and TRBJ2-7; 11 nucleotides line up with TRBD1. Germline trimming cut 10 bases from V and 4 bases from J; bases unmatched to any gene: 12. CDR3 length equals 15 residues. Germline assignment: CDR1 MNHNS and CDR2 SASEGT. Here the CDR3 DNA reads TGTGCCACCAGGTGGGGCGGGACAGGGGGTTACGAGCAGTACTTC. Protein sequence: CATRWGGTGGYEQYF.

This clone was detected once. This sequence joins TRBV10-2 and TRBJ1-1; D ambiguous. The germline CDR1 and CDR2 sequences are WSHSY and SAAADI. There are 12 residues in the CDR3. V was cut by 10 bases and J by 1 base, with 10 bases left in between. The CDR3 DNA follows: TGCGCCACCGCAACTGGGAACACTGAAGCTTTCTTT. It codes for CATATGNTEAFF.

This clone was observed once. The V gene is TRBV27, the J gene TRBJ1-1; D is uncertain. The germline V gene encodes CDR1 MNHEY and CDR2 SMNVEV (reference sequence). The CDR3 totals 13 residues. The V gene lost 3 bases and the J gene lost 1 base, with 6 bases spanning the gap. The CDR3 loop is CASSFRANTEAFF. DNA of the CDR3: TGTGCCAGCAGTTTTCGAGCGAACACTGAAGCTTTCTTT.

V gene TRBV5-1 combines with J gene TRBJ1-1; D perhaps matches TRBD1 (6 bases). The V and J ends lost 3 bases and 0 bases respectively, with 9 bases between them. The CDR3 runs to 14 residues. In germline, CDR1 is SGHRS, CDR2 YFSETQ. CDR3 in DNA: TGCGCCAGCAGCTACAGGGCTTTGAACACTGAAGCTTTCTTT. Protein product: CASSYRALNTEAFF. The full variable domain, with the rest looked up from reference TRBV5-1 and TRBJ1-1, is KAGVTQTPRYLIKTRGQQVTLSCSPISGHRSVSWYQQTPGQGLQFLFEYFSETQRNKGNFPGRFSGRQFSNSRSEMNVSTLELGDSALYLCASSYRALNTEAFFGQGTRLTVV.

The chain's CDR3 is CASSRGRQATEAFF. CDR3 nucleotide sequence: TGTGCCAGTAGTCGGGGACGCCAGGCCACTGAAGCTTTCTTT. The J gene is TRBJ1-1, the V gene TRBV19; a possible D gene is TRBD1 (5 bases). This CDR3 is built from 14 residues. The germline V gene encodes CDR1 LNHDA and CDR2 SQIVND (reference sequence). Trimming took off 5 bases at V and 4 bases at J, with 14 bases between the two ends.

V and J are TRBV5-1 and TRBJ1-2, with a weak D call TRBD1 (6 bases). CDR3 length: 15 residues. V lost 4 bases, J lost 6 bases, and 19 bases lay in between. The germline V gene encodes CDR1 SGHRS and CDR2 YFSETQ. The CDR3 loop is CASSPNRARKDGYTF. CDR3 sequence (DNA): TGCGCCAGCAGCCCCAACAGGGCGAGAAAGGATGGCTACACCTTC.

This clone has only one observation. As DNA, the CDR3 is TGCGCCAGCAGCTTGGACCCTATTCGACAGGGGCCCACAGATACGCAGTATTTT. Translation: CASSLDPIRQGPTDTQYF. The gene calls are TRBV5-1 and TRBJ2-3, with 8 bases aligning to TRBD1. Germline V gene data show CDR1 as SGHRS and CDR2 as YFSETQ. V was pared by 0 bases and J by 2 bases, with 11 bases of the junction left unmatched. The CDR3 spans 18 residues.

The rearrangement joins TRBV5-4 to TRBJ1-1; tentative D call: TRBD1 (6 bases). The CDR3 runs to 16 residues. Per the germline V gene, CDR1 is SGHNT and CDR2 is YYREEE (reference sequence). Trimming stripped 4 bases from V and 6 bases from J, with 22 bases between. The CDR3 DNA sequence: TGTGCCAGCAGCGGAGAGTTCTCCCAGGGGAGGCCTGAAGCTTTCTTT. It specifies CASSGEFSQGRPEAFF.

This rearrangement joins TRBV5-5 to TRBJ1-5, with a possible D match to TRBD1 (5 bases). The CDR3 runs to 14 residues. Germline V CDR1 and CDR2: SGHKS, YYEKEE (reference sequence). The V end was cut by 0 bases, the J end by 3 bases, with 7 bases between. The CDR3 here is CASSLGGTNQPQHF. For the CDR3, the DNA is TGTGCCAGCAGCTTGGGAGGGACCAATCAGCCCCAGCATTTT.

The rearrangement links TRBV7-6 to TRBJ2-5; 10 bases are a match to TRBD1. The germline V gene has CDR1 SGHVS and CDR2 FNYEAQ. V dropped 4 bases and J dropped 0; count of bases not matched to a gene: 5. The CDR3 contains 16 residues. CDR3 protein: CASSSRQGANQETQYF. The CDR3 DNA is TGTGCCAGCAGCTCGAGACAGGGGGCGAACCAAGAGACCCAGTACTTC.

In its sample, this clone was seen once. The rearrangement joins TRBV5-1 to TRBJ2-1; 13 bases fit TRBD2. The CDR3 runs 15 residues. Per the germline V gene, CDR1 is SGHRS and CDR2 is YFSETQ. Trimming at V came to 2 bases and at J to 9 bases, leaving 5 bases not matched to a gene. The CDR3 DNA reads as TGCGCCAGCAGCTTCGGGACTAGCGGGGTGTCTGAGCAGTTCTTC. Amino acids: CASSFGTSGVSEQFF.